This T cell receptor beta chain was sequenced during a study of PD-L1 blockade in urothelial cancer. Study at large: Beginning in about 2014, patients received atezolizumab, given as 1,200 mg intravenously every 3 weeks. At 6 weeks and at 3 weeks (second dose) after treatment start, blood was analyzed. Anywhere from 0 to 3 prior chemotherapy regimens had been received by patients.

Sample time point: pretreatment peripheral blood. Notes on this clone: Its antigen is unknown.

Method: immunoSEQ multiplex PCR; TCRdb's copy keeps in-frame clones and lacks some. The repertoire has around 66,000 clones, 75% to 90% of them found once; the top ten carry 1.6%. Study-wide points: Below-median pretreatment blood TCR clonality was a predictor of better survival.

The CDR3 spans 13 residues. Germline assignment: CDR1 SGDLS and CDR2 YYNGEE. Trimming took 4 bases from V and 2 from J, leaving 9 bases between them. The TCR was taken from a man aged 65-85 years with urothelial cancer. The chain employs TRBV9 and TRBJ1-2; perhaps TRBD1 as D (5 bases). The specimen comprised PBMCs, sampled around atezolizumab (anti-PD-L1) treatment. CDR3 protein: CASSPDRNYGYTF. The DNA of the CDR3 is TGTGCCAGCAGCCCCGACAGAAACTATGGCTACACCTTC.